This TCR beta chain stems from a study of glioma-infiltrating T cells. Study conclusions and caveats: Non-neoplastic patients had below-expected tissue-blood divergence, while all gliomas exceeded expectation. Very few CDR3 sequences were shared between tissue and blood.

Trimming removed 2 bases at V and 9 bases at J, with 11 bases between. The CDR3 totals 13 residues. The germline CDR1 and CDR2 sequences are MNHNY and SVGAGI (reference sequence). Amplification of TCR alpha and beta CDR3 regions from RNA used iRepertoire nested multiplex PCR. Input was about 85-450 ng of tissue mRNA or PBMC total RNA. TCRdb itself ran the multiplex PCR reads through MiXCR, one entry per CDR3 protein. The sample holds over 90,000 distinct CDR3 sequences; around 31% are singletons and the top ten take less than 55%. This clonotype was counted at least ten times. What it binds is unknown.

The sample was glioma tissue, nonneoplastic brain tissue, or PBMCs (not recorded which). The clonotype comes from a human donor with low-grade glioma or glioblastoma, undergoing nonglioma brain surgery, or in good health (not recorded which). The rearrangement links TRBV6-6 to TRBJ1-5; D gene ambiguous. In nucleotides, the CDR3 is TGTGCCAGCAGTTACAACAGTCAAGCGCCCCAGCATTTT. It translates to CASSYNSQAPQHF.